The 17 T cell receptor beta chains in this list originate from one sample, sequenced in a study of CD8+CD57+ T cells in acquired aplastic anemia. Genomic DNA acted as the template from which TCR beta VDJ combination and CDR3 sequence profiling were carried out. TCRdb recomputed calls from the reads with MiXCR, one row per CDR3 protein. The table has under 350,000 distinct CDR3 sequences, around three fifths seen once. CD8+CD57+ cell expansion had been shown by flow cytometry in patients chosen for sequencing. Sequenced: sorted CD4+, CD8+, or CD8+CD57+ T cells (not recorded which) from PBMCs. The receptors were gathered from a human donor with aplastic anemia.

This clonotype was seen just once. The chain recombines TRBV7-2 with TRBJ2-1; the match to TRBD2 covers 11 bases. CDR1 and CDR2 from the germline V gene are SGHTA and FQGNSA. With 5 bases clipped from V and 5 bases from J, the junction kept 5 bases outside the gene matches. CDR3 length: 15 residues. The CDR3 region is CASSRLAGMNNEQFF. DNA for the CDR3: TGTGCCAGCAGCCGACTAGCGGGAATGAACAATGAGCAGTTCTTC.

This clonotype has a single count. This may be a read error, as it is one base from a much larger clone. This sequence joins TRBV18 and TRBJ1-1; D might be TRBD1 (6 bases). The germline V gene encodes CDR1 KGHSH and CDR2 LQKENI. The CDR3 spans 13 residues. The CDR3 spells CASSGGMDTEALF. The CDR3 nucleotides are TGTGCCAGCTCAGGGGGCATGGACACTGAAGCTCTCTTT.

The rearrangement joins TRBV11-2 to TRBJ2-6; TRBD1 aligns across 7 bases. The J segment lost 4 bases and the V segment lost 5 bases, leaving 2 bases of the junction unmatched. Germline CDR1 reads SGHAT; CDR2 reads FQNNGV. This CDR3 has 14 residues. CDR3 loop: CASSQGQGANVLTF. The CDR3 DNA is TGTGCCAGCAGCCAGGGACAGGGGGCCAACGTCCTGACTTTC. Complete variable domain (other parts from reference TRBV11-2 and TRBJ2-6): EAGVAQSPRYKIIEKRQSVAFWCNPISGHATLYWYQQILGQGPKLLIQFQNNGVVDDSQLPKDRFSAERLKGVDSTLKIQPAKLEDSAVYLCASSQGQGANVLTFGAGSRLTVL.

The gene calls are TRBV2 and TRBJ1-1; D gene unclear. There are 14 residues in the CDR3. Germline CDR1 reads SNHLY; CDR2 reads FYNNEI. The V end was cut by 4 bases, the J end by 7 bases, with 16 bases between. This CDR3 is CASSARTSGVEAFF. The CDR3 coding sequence is TGTGCCAGCAGTGCCAGGACTAGCGGGGTTGAAGCTTTCTTT.

J is TRBJ1-2 and V is TRBV5-1; TRBD1 agrees at 8 bases. The CDR3 length is 16 residues. J lost 4 bases, V lost 4 bases, and 12 bases had no gene match. Germline-derived CDR1 and CDR2 are SGHRS and YFSETQ. The CDR3 DNA follows: TGCGCCAGCAGCGAACAACAGGGGGGCGCCGGCTATGGCTACACCTTC. It specifies CASSEQQGGAGYGYTF.

In its sample, this clonotype was seen many times. The gene calls are TRBV6-6 and TRBJ2-1; no clear D. Deletions cut 2 bases from V and 0 bases from J, with 14 bases between. This CDR3 is built from 17 residues. Germline V gives CDR1 MNHNY, CDR2 SVGAGI (reference sequence). Here the CDR3 DNA reads TGTGCCAGCAGTTACGGGCTTGGAAGAAGCTCCTACAATGAGCAGTTCTTC. The encoded protein is CASSYGLGRSSYNEQFF.

This clonotype was seen only once. The rearrangement links TRBV5-4 to TRBJ1-2; no clear D. This CDR3 contains 14 residues. The V and J ends lost 1 base and 6 bases respectively, with 13 bases between them. CDR1 SGHNT and CDR2 YYREEE come from the germline V gene (reference sequence). In nucleotides, the CDR3 is TGTGCCAGCAGCTTGATCGCGGTTTTGGATGGCTACACCTTC. Residues: CASSLIAVLDGYTF.

This chain's CDR3 is CSARYGGRGETQYF. For the CDR3, the DNA is TGCAGTGCTAGATATGGGGGGAGAGGGGAGACCCAGTACTTC. This chain links TRBV20-1 with TRBJ2-5, with D tentatively TRBD2 (6 bases). CDR1 and CDR2 from the germline V gene are DFQATT and SNEGSKA (reference sequence). V was cut by 2 bases and J by 5 bases, with 15 bases left in between. This CDR3 spans 14 amino acids.

The V call is TRBV5-1, the J call TRBJ2-1, with 7 bases identical to TRBD1. This CDR3 has 15 amino acids. V dropped 0 bases and J dropped 6; count of bases not matched to a gene: 6. Germline V gene data show CDR1 as SGHRS and CDR2 as YFSETQ. The CDR3 is CASSLGVAGGNEQFF. Here the CDR3 DNA reads TGCGCCAGCAGCTTGGGCGTGGCAGGGGGCAATGAGCAGTTCTTC.

The chain has TRBV7-9 and TRBJ2-3; D uncertain. Germline V lookup: CDR1 SEHNR, CDR2 FQNEAQ (reference sequence). This CDR3 has 15 amino acids. V was clipped by 1 base and J by 11 bases, with 19 bases between them. This CDR3 is CASSLGVGRNYEQYF. Here the CDR3 DNA reads TGTGCCAGCAGCTTAGGAGTCGGCAGGAATTACGAGCAGTATTTT.

The rearrangement links TRBV19 to TRBJ1-1; D remains unclear. The CDR3 sequence is 14 residues long. V was cut by 0 bases and J by 4 bases, with 9 bases left in between. The germline gives CDR1 LNHDA, CDR2 SQIVND (reference sequence). The CDR3 DNA sequence: TGTGCCAGTAGTATAGATGGCACCCTCACTGAAGCTTTCTTT. It specifies CASSIDGTLTEAFF. Full variable domain (missing parts from reference TRBV19 and TRBJ1-1): DGGITQSPKYLFRKEGQNVTLSCEQNLNHDAMYWYRQDPGQGLRLIYYSQIVNDFQKGDIAEGYSVSREKKESFPLTVTSAQKNPTAFYLCASSIDGTLTEAFFGQGTRLTVV.

The gene calls are TRBV4-1 and TRBJ1-2, with TRBD1 as a possible D gene (5 bases). The ends were cut back, 3 bases at V and 0 bases at J, with 11 bases in the middle. Germline V lookup: CDR1 MGHRA, CDR2 YSYEKL. The CDR3 loop spans 15 amino acids. The CDR3 DNA follows: TGCGCCAGCAGCCAGAACACAGGCCCTAACTATGGCTACACCTTC. Its protein is CASSQNTGPNYGYTF.

A note on this clonotype: One end of the junction fails to match germline, which may point to a read error. The chain has TRBV7-9 and TRBJ1-1; unclear D gene. Germline V gives CDR1 SEHNR, CDR2 FQNEAQ (reference sequence). The length of the CDR3 is 10 residues. This chain's CDR3 is CASSLANRAF. CDR3 DNA: TGTGCCAGCAGCTTAGCAAATCGGGCCTTT.

In DNA form, the CDR3 reads TGTGCCCTCGGGACAACCCAAGAGACCCAGTACTTC. Its translation is CALGTTQETQYF. This sequence joins TRBV24-1 and TRBJ2-5, with a possible D match to TRBD1 (6 bases). The germline CDR1 and CDR2 sequences are KGHDR and SFDVKD. Trimming stripped 12 bases from V and 1 base from J, with 11 bases between. The CDR3 is 12 residues long.

The chain links TRBV12-3 or TRBV12-4 to TRBJ2-1; TRBD2 matches 9 bases. Unmatched junction bases numbered 4, after V lost 7 bases and J lost 3 bases. The CDR3 consists of 14 residues. CDR3 region: CASTAGGYYNEQFF. CDR3 sequence (DNA): TGTGCCAGCACGGCGGGGGGGTACTACAATGAGCAGTTCTTC.

This clonotype was observed once. The genes are TRBV10-1 and TRBJ2-7; possible D gene TRBD1, 6 bases. CDR1 is WNHNN, CDR2 SYGVQD, per germline (reference sequence). This CDR3 has 17 amino acids. V was pared by 0 bases and J by 6 bases, with 21 bases between. CDR3 in amino acids: CASSESIFGTRGSEQYF. CDR3 sequence (DNA): TGCGCCAGCAGTGAGTCGATCTTCGGGACAAGGGGCTCCGAGCAGTACTTC.

To note about this clonotype: No conserved phenylalanine or tryptophan is present at the end of the CDR3, so a read error is the likely explanation. The rearrangement links TRBV15 to TRBJ1-5; no firm D call. Deletions cut 0 bases from V and 0 bases from J, with 9 bases between. This CDR3 contains 16 residues. The germline V gene has CDR1 LNHNV and CDR2 YYDKDF (reference sequence). CDR3 coding DNA: TGTGCCACCAGCAGAGATGGACTTTTTAGCAATCAGCCCCAGCATCTT. Translated: CATSRDGLFSNQPQHL.